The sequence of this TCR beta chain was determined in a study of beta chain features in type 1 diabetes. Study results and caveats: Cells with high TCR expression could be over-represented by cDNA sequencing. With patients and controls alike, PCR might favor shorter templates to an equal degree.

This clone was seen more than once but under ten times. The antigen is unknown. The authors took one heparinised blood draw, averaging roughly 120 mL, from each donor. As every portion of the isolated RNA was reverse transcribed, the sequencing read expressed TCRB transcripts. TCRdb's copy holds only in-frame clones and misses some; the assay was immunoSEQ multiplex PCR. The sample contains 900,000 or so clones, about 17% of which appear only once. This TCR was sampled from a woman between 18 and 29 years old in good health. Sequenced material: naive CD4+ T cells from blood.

The CDR3 nucleotides are TGTGCCAGCAGTTCAACCGGGACAGGTCCCGAGCAGTACTTC. Translating gives CASSSTGTGPEQYF. The chain uses TRBV7-2 and TRBJ2-7, with 8 bases aligning to TRBD1. The germline V gene encodes CDR1 SGHTA and CDR2 FQGNSA. V shed 6 bases and J 6 bases; nucleotides not matched to a gene: 10. This CDR3 has 14 amino acids.